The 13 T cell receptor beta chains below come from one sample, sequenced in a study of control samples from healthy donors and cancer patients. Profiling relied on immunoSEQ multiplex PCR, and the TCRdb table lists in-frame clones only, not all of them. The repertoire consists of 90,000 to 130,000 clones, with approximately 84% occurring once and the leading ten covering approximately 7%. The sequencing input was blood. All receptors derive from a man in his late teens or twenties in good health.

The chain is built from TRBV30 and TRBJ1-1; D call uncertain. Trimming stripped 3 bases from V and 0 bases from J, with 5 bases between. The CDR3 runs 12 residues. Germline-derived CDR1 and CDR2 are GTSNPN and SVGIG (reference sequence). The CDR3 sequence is CAWSLMNTEAFF. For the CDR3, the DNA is TGTGCCTGGAGCCTCATGAACACTGAAGCTTTCTTT. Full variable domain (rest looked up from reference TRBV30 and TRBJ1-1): SQTIHQWPATLVQPVGSPLSLECTVEGTSNPNLYWYRQAAGRGLQLLFYSVGIGQISSEVPQNLSASRPQDRQFILSSKKLLLSDSGFYLCAWSLMNTEAFFGQGTRLTVV.

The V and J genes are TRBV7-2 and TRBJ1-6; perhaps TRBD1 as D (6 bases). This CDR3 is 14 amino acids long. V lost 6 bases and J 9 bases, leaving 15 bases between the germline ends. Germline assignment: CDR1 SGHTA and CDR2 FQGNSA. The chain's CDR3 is CASSGQTMGSPLHF. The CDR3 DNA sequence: TGTGCCAGCAGTGGACAGACGATGGGTTCACCCCTCCACTTT.

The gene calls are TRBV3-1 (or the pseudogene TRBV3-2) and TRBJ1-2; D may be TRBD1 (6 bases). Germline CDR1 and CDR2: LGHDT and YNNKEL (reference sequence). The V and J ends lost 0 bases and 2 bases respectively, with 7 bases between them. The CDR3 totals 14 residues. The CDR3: CASSQEQGNYGYTF. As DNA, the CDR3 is TGTGCCAGCAGCCAAGAACAGGGCAACTATGGCTACACCTTC.

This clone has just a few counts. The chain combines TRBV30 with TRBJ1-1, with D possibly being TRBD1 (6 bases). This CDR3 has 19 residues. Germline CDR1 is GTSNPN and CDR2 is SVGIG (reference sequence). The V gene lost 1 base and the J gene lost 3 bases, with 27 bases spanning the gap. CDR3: CAWSAARRGRVKLDTEAFF. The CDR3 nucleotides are TGTGCCTGGAGTGCCGCCCGCAGGGGTCGGGTTAAGCTGGACACTGAAGCTTTCTTT.

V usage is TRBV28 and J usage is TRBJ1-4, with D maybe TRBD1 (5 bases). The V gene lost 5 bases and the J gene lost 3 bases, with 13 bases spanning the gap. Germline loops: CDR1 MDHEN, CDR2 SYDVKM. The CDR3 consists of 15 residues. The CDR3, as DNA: TGTGCCAGCAGTCTTTGGGGGAAACCTAATGAAAAACTGTTTTTT. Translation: CASSLWGKPNEKLFF.

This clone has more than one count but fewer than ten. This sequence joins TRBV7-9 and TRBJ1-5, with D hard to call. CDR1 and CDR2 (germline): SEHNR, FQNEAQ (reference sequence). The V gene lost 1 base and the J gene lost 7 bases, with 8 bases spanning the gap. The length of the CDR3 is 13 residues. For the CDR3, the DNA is TGTGCCAGCAGCTTAGATACCGGCCAGCCCCAGCATTTT. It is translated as CASSLDTGQPQHF.

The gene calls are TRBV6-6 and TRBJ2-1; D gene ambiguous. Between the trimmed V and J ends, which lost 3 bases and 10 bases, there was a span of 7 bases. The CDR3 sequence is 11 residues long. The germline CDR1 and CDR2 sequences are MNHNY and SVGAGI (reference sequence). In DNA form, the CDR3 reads TGTGCCAGCAGTTATCCCCGGGAGCAGTTCTTC. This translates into CASSYPREQFF.

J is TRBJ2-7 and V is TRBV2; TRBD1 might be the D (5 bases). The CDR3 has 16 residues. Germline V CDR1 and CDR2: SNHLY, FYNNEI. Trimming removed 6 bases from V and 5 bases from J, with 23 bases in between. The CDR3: CASSDSKPLNYDEQYV. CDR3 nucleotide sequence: TGTGCCAGCAGCGACAGCAAGCCCCTAAATTACGACGAGCAGTACGTC.

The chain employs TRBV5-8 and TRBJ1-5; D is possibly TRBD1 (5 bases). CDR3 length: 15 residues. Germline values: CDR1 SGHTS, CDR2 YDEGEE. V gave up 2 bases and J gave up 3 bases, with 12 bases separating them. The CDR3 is CASSLSRGYNQPQHF. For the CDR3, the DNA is TGTGCCAGCAGCTTATCACGGGGCTACAATCAGCCCCAGCATTTT.

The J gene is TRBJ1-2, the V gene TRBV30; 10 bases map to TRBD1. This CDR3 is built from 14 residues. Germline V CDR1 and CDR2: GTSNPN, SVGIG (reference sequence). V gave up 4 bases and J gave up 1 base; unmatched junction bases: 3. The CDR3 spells CAWTRTGGNYGYTF. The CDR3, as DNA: TGTGCCTGGACACGGACAGGGGGTAACTATGGCTACACCTTC. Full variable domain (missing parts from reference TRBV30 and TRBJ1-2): SQTIHQWPATLVQPVGSPLSLECTVEGTSNPNLYWYRQAAGRGLQLLFYSVGIGQISSEVPQNLSASRPQDRQFILSSKKLLLSDSGFYLCAWTRTGGNYGYTFGSGTRLTVV.

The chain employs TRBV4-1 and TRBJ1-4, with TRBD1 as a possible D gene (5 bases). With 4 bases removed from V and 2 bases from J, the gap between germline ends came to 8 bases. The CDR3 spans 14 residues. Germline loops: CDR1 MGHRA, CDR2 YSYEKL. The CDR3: CASSPRGTNEKLFF. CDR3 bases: TGCGCCAGCAGCCCCCGGGGGACTAATGAAAAACTGTTTTTT.

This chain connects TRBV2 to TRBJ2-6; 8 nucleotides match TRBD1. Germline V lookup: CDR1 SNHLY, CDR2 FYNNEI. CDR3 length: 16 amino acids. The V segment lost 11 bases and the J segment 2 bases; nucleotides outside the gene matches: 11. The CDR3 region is CAADRGISAGANVLTF. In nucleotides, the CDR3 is TGTGCCGCAGACAGGGGAATAAGCGCTGGGGCCAACGTCCTGACTTTC.

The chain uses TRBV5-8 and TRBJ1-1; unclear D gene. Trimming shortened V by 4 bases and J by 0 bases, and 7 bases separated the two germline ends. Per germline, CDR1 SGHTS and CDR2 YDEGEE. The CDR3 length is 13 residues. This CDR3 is CASSRALNTEAFF. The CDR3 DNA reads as TGTGCCAGCAGCCGAGCTTTGAACACTGAAGCTTTCTTT.